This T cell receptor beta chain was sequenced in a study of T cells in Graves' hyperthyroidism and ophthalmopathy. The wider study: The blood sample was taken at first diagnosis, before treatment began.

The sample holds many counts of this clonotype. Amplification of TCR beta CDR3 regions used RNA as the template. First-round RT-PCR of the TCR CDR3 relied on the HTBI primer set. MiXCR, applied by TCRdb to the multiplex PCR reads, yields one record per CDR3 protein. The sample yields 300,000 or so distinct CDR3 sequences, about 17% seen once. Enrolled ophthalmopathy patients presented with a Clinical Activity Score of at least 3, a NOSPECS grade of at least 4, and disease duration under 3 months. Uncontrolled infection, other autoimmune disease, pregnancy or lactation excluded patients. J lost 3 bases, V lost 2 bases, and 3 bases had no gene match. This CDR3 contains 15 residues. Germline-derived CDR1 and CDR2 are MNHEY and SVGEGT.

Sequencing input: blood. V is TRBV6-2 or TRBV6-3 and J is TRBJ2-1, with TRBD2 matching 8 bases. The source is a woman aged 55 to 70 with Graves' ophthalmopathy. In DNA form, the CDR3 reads TGTGCCAGCAGTTACCAAGCGGGAGTCTACAATGAGCAGTTCTTC. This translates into CASSYQAGVYNEQFF.